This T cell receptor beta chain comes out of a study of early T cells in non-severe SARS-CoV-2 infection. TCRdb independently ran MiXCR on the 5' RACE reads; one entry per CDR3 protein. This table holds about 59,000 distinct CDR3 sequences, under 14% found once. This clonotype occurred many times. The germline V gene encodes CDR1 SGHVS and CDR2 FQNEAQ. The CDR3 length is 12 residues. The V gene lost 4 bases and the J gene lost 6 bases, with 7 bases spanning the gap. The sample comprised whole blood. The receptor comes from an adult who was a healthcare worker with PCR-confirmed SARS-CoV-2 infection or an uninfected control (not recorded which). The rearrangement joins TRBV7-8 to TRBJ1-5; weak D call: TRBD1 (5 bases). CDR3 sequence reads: CASSSGGQPQHF. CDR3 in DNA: TGTGCCAGCAGCTCCGGGGGTCAGCCCCAGCATTTT.